These 21 T cell receptor beta chains share one sample of origin, sequenced in a study of patients and donors after allogeneic stem cell transplantation. TCRdb used MiXCR to reprocess the RT-PCR reads, holding one entry per CDR3 protein. The sample comprises under 95,000 distinct CDR3 sequences, roughly 4.9% of which are singletons, and less than 3% rests with the top ten. The sequenced sample was blood, either unsorted or a sorted T cell fraction (not recorded which). The receptor source for this set is a human donor who was either an allogeneic HSCT recipient or a stem cell or donor lymphocyte infusion donor (not recorded which). It is not recorded whose cells these are; they may come from a transplant donor.

This clonotype has a count of ten or more. In DNA, the CDR3 is TGTGCCAGCAGCTTCCAATCCTTCGGGACAAGTATCCAAGAGACCCAGTACTTC. Its protein is CASSFQSFGTSIQETQYF. The chain recombines TRBV7-8 with TRBJ2-5; maybe TRBD1 (6 bases). Trimming pared 3 bases from V and 1 base from J, leaving 21 bases between. CDR1 is SGHVS and CDR2 is FQNEAQ in the germline V gene. CDR3 length: 18 residues.

This clonotype was counted only a few times. CDR3 sequence (DNA): TGTGCCAGCAGCTTAGGCCGAACGGGGGCGGAGACCCAGTACTTC. It yields the protein CASSLGRTGAETQYF. The genes are TRBV13 and TRBJ2-5, with D possibly being TRBD1 or TRBD2 (6 bases each). CDR1 PRHDT and CDR2 FYEKMQ come from the germline V gene (reference sequence). The V end was cut by 0 bases, the J end by 5 bases, with 13 bases between. The CDR3 is 15 amino acids.

This clonotype has ten or more counts. This chain joins TRBV29-1 and TRBJ2-7; 8 bases fit TRBD2. CDR3 length equals 14 residues. The germline V gene has CDR1 SQVTM and CDR2 ANQGSEA. Losses at the gene ends were 4 bases for V and 5 bases for J; bases not matched to a gene: 10. CDR3 coding DNA: TGCAGCGTTGGACCCTCCCGCGGGAGGAACGAGCAGTACTTC. Its translation is CSVGPSRGRNEQYF.

Many counts were recorded for this clonotype. The rearrangement uses TRBV15 and TRBJ1-3; possible D gene TRBD1, 5 bases. V lost 5 bases to trimming and J lost 0 bases, with 14 bases between them. From germline, CDR1 is LNHNV and CDR2 YYDKDF (reference sequence). There are 16 residues in the CDR3. The CDR3 nucleotides are TGTGCCACCAGCGGGCCACAGGTGGGCTCTGGAAACACCATATATTTT. This codes for CATSGPQVGSGNTIYF.

Only a few counts were recorded for this clonotype. CDR3 region: CASSQVLGYGNRNTEAFF. The CDR3 DNA follows: TGTGCCAGCAGCCAAGTTTTGGGATATGGCAATAGGAACACTGAAGCTTTCTTT. The J gene is TRBJ1-1, the V gene TRBV3-1; D is uncertain. Trimming took off 1 base at V and 1 base at J, with 19 bases between the two ends. The CDR3 contains 18 residues. Per the germline V gene, CDR1 is LGHDT and CDR2 is YNNKEL (reference sequence).

The sample holds a few counts of this clonotype. The chain has TRBV20-1 and TRBJ1-2; 8 nucleotides agree with TRBD1. The junction had 7 bases not matched to a gene; V was cut back by 7 bases and J by 0 bases. CDR3 length: 14 amino acids. CDR1 DFQATT and CDR2 SNEGSKA come from the germline V gene (reference sequence). The CDR3 region is CSEDRVGANYGYTF. DNA of the CDR3: TGCAGTGAGGACAGGGTAGGAGCTAACTATGGCTACACCTTC.

The CDR3 sequence: CSARDLRGNKETQYF. The CDR3 DNA follows: TGCAGTGCTAGAGATCTTAGAGGTAACAAAGAGACCCAGTACTTC. The chain uses TRBV20-1 and TRBJ2-5; D uncertain. V was cut by 0 bases and J by 3 bases, with 14 bases left in between. The germline gives CDR1 DFQATT, CDR2 SNEGSKA (reference sequence). CDR3 length: 15 residues.

This clonotype was seen many times. This chain uses TRBV4-1 with TRBJ2-5; D is possibly TRBD2 (7 bases). V was trimmed by 1 base and J by 5 bases, leaving 11 bases between them. The CDR3 is 14 residues long. Germline V lookup: CDR1 MGHRA, CDR2 YSYEKL. The CDR3 sequence is CASSQGGGGETQYF. The CDR3 coding sequence is TGCGCCAGCAGCCAAGGGGGAGGGGGTGAGACCCAGTACTTC.

The table lists this clonotype with many counts. The chain carries TRBV6-1 and TRBJ1-5; 8 nucleotides align to TRBD1. V was pared by 8 bases and J by 5 bases, with 11 bases of the junction left unmatched. This CDR3 is built from 15 residues. Germline CDR1 reads MNHNS; CDR2 reads SASEGT. The CDR3 sequence: CASVAGQGLYQPQHF. In DNA, the CDR3 is TGTGCCAGCGTGGCCGGACAGGGTTTGTATCAGCCCCAGCATTTT.

This clonotype was counted ten times or more. This chain joins TRBV28 and TRBJ1-1; D uncertain. The germline V gene encodes CDR1 MDHEN and CDR2 SYDVKM. Trimming took 6 bases from V and 0 from J, leaving 14 bases between them. The CDR3 runs to 15 residues. The CDR3 coding sequence is TGTGCCAGCAGCCCCCCCCGGGATCTGAACACTGAAGCTTTCTTT. Translated, it gives CASSPPRDLNTEAFF.

This chain connects TRBV5-1 to TRBJ1-2; the match to TRBD1 covers 9 bases. The CDR3 totals 14 residues. With 3 bases clipped from V and 7 bases from J, the junction kept 7 bases outside the gene matches. CDR1 is SGHRS, CDR2 YFSETQ, per germline. CDR3 nucleotide sequence: TGCGCCAGCAGCTCGTTCACAGGGGGCACTGGCTACACCTTC. This gives the protein CASSSFTGGTGYTF.

V is TRBV9 and J is TRBJ2-3, with D perhaps matching TRBD2 (6 bases). This CDR3 spans 15 amino acids. V lost 4 bases, J lost 6 bases, and 18 bases lay in between. CDR1 and CDR2 (germline): SGDLS, YYNGEE. The CDR3 nucleotides read TGTGCCAGCAGCCCGGGACTCTTCTTTGGGGATACGCAGTATTTT. It yields the protein CASSPGLFFGDTQYF.

This clonotype was seen ten or more times. The rearrangement links TRBV7-9 to TRBJ2-7; possibly TRBD1 for D (6 bases). The CDR3 totals 16 residues. The germline CDR1 and CDR2 sequences are SEHNR and FQNEAQ (reference sequence). Trimming removed 4 bases from V and 3 bases from J, with 19 bases in between. CDR3 loop: CASSSTQGRDLYEQYF. The CDR3 DNA reads as TGTGCCAGCAGCTCCACCCAGGGGAGAGACCTCTACGAGCAGTACTTC.

This clonotype was found many times. V gene TRBV9 combines with J gene TRBJ2-1, with 13 nucleotides matching TRBD2. The J segment lost 9 bases and the V segment lost 4 bases, leaving 10 bases of the junction unmatched. CDR1 is SGDLS, CDR2 YYNGEE, per germline. The CDR3 spans 16 residues. The CDR3, as DNA: TGTGCCAGCAGCCCCCAGACTAGCGGGAGGATGGGTGAGCAGTTCTTC. The encoded protein is CASSPQTSGRMGEQFF.

This clonotype was found a few times. The chain recombines TRBV14 with TRBJ2-7; D unclear. Looked up from germline, CDR1 is SGHDN and CDR2 is FVKESK. CDR3 length equals 20 residues. Trimming removed 1 base at V and 1 base at J, with 26 bases between. CDR3 sequence reads: CASSQGGGVLPAAISYEQYF. DNA of the CDR3: TGTGCCAGCAGCCAAGGGGGTGGGGTTCTCCCCGCAGCTATTTCCTACGAGCAGTACTTC.

In its sample, this clonotype was seen many times. The chain joins TRBV12-3 or TRBV12-4 to TRBJ2-5, with 12 nucleotides matching TRBD2. After removal of 8 bases from V and 4 bases from J, the junction contained 20 bases not matched to a gene. The CDR3 spans 19 residues. In DNA form, the CDR3 reads TGTGCCAGCGGAATAATTCCGGGGGCTAGCGGGGGGGCCACAGAGACCCAGTACTTC. Translated, it gives CASGIIPGASGGATETQYF.

The sample holds many counts of this clonotype. The rearrangement uses TRBV27 and TRBJ1-3; D remains unclear. Deletions cut 5 bases from V and 3 bases from J, with 11 bases between. The CDR3 consists of 14 residues. Germline CDR1 and CDR2: MNHEY and SMNVEV (reference sequence). The CDR3 sequence: CASSPQRVGNTIYF. The CDR3, as DNA: TGTGCCAGCAGTCCCCAAAGGGTTGGAAACACCATATATTTT.

Concerning this clonotype itself: A much more abundant neighbour one base away suggests this may be a read error. The chain is built from TRBV27 and TRBJ2-7; D is possibly TRBD2 (6 bases). This CDR3 region has 13 residues. Germline CDR1 reads MNHEY; CDR2 reads SMNVEV (reference sequence). CDR3 sequence: CASSLRRGNEQHF. In DNA form, the CDR3 reads TGTGCCAGCAGTTTACGGCGGGGCAATGAGCAGCACTTC.

Ten or more counts support this clonotype. The chain employs TRBV27 and TRBJ1-2, with D unresolved. Deletions cut 3 bases from V and 13 bases from J, with 18 bases between. CDR3 length: 13 residues. Germline V gene data show CDR1 as MNHEY and CDR2 as SMNVEV (reference sequence). The CDR3 DNA reads as TGTGCCAGCAGTTTGGGCCCCCGCGTAGGACTCACCTTC. This translates into CASSLGPRVGLTF.

This clonotype was seen ten or more times. This chain joins TRBV20-1 and TRBJ1-3; D may be TRBD1 (6 bases). The ends were cut back, 6 bases at V and 1 base at J, with 16 bases in the middle. CDR1 is DFQATT and CDR2 is SNEGSKA in the germline V gene (reference sequence). The CDR3 sequence is 15 residues long. The CDR3 loop is CSAPGTPNSGNTIYF. CDR3 bases: TGCAGTGCGCCCGGGACACCTAATTCTGGAAACACCATATATTTT.

The V gene is TRBV9, the J gene TRBJ2-1; D gene ambiguous. Between the trimmed V and J ends, which lost 0 bases and 0 bases, there was a span of 10 bases. Germline CDR1 reads SGDLS; CDR2 reads YYNGEE. This CDR3 contains 16 residues. The CDR3 here is CASSVGLGNSYNEQFF. The CDR3 region has the DNA TGTGCCAGCAGCGTAGGCCTAGGAAACTCCTACAATGAGCAGTTCTTC.